This T cell receptor beta chain was captured in a study of blood T cells in healthy people across ages. Per germline, CDR1 ENHRY and CDR2 SYGVKD. The ends lost 10 bases at V and 5 bases at J; junction bases unmatched: 9. This CDR3 is built from 14 residues. Sample-barcoded 5' priming and a J-beta primer mix drove a second PCR of roughly 6 to 12 cycles. Sequencing yielded, for each sample, at least 2.5 million paired-end reads carrying CDR3. In TCRdb, the 5' RACE reads were re-called with MiXCR into one record per CDR3 protein. Of some 920,000 distinct CDR3 sequences listed, about 51% are singletons. This chain uses TRBV10-3 with TRBJ2-1; 9 bases are a match to TRBD2. The TCR comes from a woman aged 55-69 years in good health. Sequencing was done on a sample of blood. For the CDR3, the DNA is TGTGCCACTGCTACTAGCGGGTCAGACAATGAGCAGTTCTTC. Translated, it gives CATATSGSDNEQFF.